This T cell receptor beta chain is from a study of T-cell memory formation after mild COVID-19 (dated by TCRdb to about 2021). The study in broad terms: TCR sequence clusters from the two donors were largely donor specific. In two donors, T-cell clones that expanded and contracted after mild COVID-19 were followed by sequencing TCRalpha and TCRbeta repertoires longitudinally. The cohort comprised two young, previously healthy adult volunteers, one female and one male. On the study overall, not on this receptor specifically: Contracting CD4+ clones appeared mostly in the CM and EM memory subsets, whereas CD8+ clones were enriched in EMRA. The study included only a couple of mild cases, and larger cohorts that include severe cases with pre-infection samples were judged to be necessary. Clones contracting from day 15 to 85 had balanced CD4/CD8 phenotypes, while a second wave expanding from day 15 to 37 was biased towards CD4+. Some responding clones were detected in pre-infection memory, which suggested that pre-existing cross-reactive memory T cells had joined the SARS-CoV-2 response. SARS-CoV-2 specificity was not confirmed for the second-wave clones peaking on day 37.

This clonotype has only a few counts. Its antigen is not yet known. Base qualities are missing; no much larger clone stands one base away. From the cysteine through the phenylalanine, the CDR3 covers 14 amino acids. Only the CDR3 part of the read is kept: 42 bases, read in frame from the first base. The junction carries 17 bases between V and J, which are trimmed by 7 bases and 8 bases respectively. The germline V gene provides CDR1 KGHDR and CDR2 SFDVKD. The sequencing machine was an Illumina NovaSeq 6000. Using 5'RACE with constant-segment primers, TCRalpha and TCRbeta cDNA libraries were constructed, with sample barcodes and unique molecular identifiers added in the process. RNA was extracted from every sample with Trizol reagent. The libraries were amplified in two PCR steps, and the second step added a second sample barcode and Illumina TruSeq adapters. Libraries were sequenced on an Illumina NovaSeq with 2 x 150 bp paired-end reads. Under the source paper's analysis protocol: With migec v1.2.7, reads were demultiplexed and then collapsed into UMI-guided consensus sequences. Using mixcr v2.1.11, UMI consensuses were aligned to TRA and TRB V and J templates and then assembled into clonotypes. A clonotype was counted as expanded or contracted only when both edgeR and NoisET called the clonotype significant, with the noise models trained on biological replicates. For edgeR calls, the thresholds were a false discovery rate-adjusted p below 0.01 and a log2 fold-change of 1. As an exploratory analysis of dynamics, PCA with hierarchical clustering was applied to max-normalized trajectories of the 1000 most abundant clonotypes. Separately sequenced CD4+ and CD8+ repertoires were used to assign the CD4 or CD8 phenotype of responding clones. Starting from the raw public reads, TCRdb applied fastp trimming at Q25, assembled clones with MiXCR and retained in-frame beta chains. Rows with a matching CDR3 protein are joined into one entry that keeps the most common DNA and genes. These V and J calls are TCRdb output, not the study's own analysis. The sample includes about 140,000 distinct CDR3 sequences, with more than 12% observed a single time. The biggest ten clones account for roughly 14% of the sample.

Ficoll-Paque density gradient centrifugation was used to isolate PBMCs. Sequencing was performed on PBMCs or a T cell subset sorted from them (not recorded which). The rearrangement joined TRBV24-1 to TRBJ2-1; no confident D gene assignment can be made. This clonotype originated in an adult woman who had mild COVID-19 (a few samples of this study predate the infection). The sample titles of this study are shuffled in the database, so cell type and time point are left out; the donor was told from shared clones. CDR3 reads: CATSGPGRWDEQFF. The DNA sequence reads TGTGCCACCAGCGGCCCGGGTCGATGGGATGAGCAGTTCTTC.